The subject of this entry is one T cell receptor (beta chain). As yet, its antigen is unknown. This entry comes from a study of CXCR3-negative and CXCR3-positive naive CD8 T cells. Germline CDR1 is SGDLS and CDR2 is YYNGEE. The CDR3 contains 15 residues. The TRB cDNA libraries were prepared by 5' RACE with UMI labels. TCRdb reworked the 5' RACE reads into one entry per CDR3 protein, no DNA. Its listing shows about 120,000 distinct CDR3 sequences. CD45RO-CCR7+CD27+CD95- defined naive CD8+ T cells. Study-wide results and limits: More hydrophobic TRB CDR3s were found in CXCR3-positive naive cells than in CXCR3-negative naive cells.

Sample: naive CXCR3+ CD8+ T cells from blood. Specified subset: CD45RO-CCR7+CD27+CD95- naive CD8+ T cells expressing CXCR3 (TNR3+). The sequence came from a human donor in good health. Some clones in this sample may be carry-over from other donors' samples. The rearrangement uses TRBV9 and TRBJ2-3; there is no DNA to check the TCRdb D call of TRBD1. CDR3 region: CASSGSGGASDTQYF.